This section outlines one T cell receptor beta chain sequence together with its context. Its specificity is unknown. The record originates from a study of blood T cells in healthy people across ages. Primed by a sample-barcoded 5' primer and a J-beta primer mix, a second PCR proceeded for roughly 7 to 12 cycles. Each CDR3 protein is one row after TCRdb ran MiXCR on the 5' RACE reads. The sample has 650,000 to 1,000,000 distinct CDR3 sequences, roughly 40% seen once. Study results and limitations: Among T cells, TCR beta diversity per million cells dropped roughly linearly as age rose.

Germline V gene sequence: CDR1 DFQATT, CDR2 SNEGSKA (reference sequence). V lost 1 base, J lost 5 bases, and 15 bases stayed unmatched. This CDR3 contains 17 residues. Sequences were obtained from blood. The sequence derives from a man aged 18 to 35 in good health. The V and J genes are TRBV20-1 and TRBJ1-1; 8 positions agree with TRBD1. CDR3: CSARVPRLRTGKTEAFF. DNA for the CDR3: TGCAGTGCTAGAGTCCCAAGGTTGAGGACAGGGAAGACTGAAGCTTTCTTT.